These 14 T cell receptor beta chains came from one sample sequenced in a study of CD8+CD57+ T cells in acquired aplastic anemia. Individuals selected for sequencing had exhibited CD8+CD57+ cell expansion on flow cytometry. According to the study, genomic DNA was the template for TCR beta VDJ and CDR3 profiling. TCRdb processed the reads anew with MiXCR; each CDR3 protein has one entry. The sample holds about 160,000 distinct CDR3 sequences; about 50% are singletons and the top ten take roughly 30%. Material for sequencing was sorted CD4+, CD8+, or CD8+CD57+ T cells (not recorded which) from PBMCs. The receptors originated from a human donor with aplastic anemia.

This CDR3 is CASRRPQGYTF. The CDR3 DNA reads as TGTGCCAGTCGGCGTCCTCAAGGCTACACCTTC. V is TRBV9 and J is TRBJ1-2; D uncertain. The germline CDR1 and CDR2 sequences are SGDLS and YYNGEE. Trimming shortened V by 8 bases and J by 8 bases, and 13 bases separated the two germline ends. The CDR3 consists of 11 residues.

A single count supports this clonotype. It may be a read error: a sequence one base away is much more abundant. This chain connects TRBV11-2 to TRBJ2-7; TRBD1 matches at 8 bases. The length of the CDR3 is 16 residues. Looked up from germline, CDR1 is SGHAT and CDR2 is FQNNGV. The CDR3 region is CASGLIVRDRSYEQYF. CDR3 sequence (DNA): TGTGCCAGCGGCTTAATTGTGAGGGACAGGAGCTACGAGCAGTACTTC.

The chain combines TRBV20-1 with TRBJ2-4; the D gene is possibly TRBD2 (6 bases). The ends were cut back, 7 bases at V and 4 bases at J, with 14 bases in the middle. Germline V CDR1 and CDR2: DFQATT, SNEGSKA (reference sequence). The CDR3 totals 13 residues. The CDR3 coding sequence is TGCAGTGGGAGGGAGCCAGCGAAAAACATTCAGTACTTC. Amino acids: CSGREPAKNIQYF.

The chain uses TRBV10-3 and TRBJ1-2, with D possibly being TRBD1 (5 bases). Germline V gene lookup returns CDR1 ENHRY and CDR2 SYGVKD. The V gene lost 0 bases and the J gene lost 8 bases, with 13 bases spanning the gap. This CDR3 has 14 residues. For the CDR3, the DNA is TGTGCCATCAGTGAGTCGAATGGGGCGCAGGGCTACACCTTC. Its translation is CAISESNGAQGYTF.

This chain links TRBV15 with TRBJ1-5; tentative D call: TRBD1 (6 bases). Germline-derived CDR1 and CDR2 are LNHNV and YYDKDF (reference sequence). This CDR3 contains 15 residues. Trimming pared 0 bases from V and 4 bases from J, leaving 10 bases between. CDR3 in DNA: TGTGCCACCAGCAGAGACGGACAGCCAAATCAGCCCCAGCATTTT. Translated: CATSRDGQPNQPQHF.

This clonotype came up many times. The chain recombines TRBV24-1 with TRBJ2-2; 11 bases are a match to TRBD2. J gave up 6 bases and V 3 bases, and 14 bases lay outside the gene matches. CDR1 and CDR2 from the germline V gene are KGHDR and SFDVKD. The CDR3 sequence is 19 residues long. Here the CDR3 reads CATSDLKSTSGTVSGELFF. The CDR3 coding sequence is TGTGCCACCAGTGATCTCAAATCGACTAGCGGGACTGTATCCGGGGAGCTGTTTTTT.

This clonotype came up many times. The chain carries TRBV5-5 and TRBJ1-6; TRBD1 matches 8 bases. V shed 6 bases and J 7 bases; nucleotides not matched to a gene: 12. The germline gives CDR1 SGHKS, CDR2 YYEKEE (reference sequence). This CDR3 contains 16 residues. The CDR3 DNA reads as TGTGCCAGCAACATCATCCCGGGACAGGCAAATTCACCCCTCCACTTT. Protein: CASNIIPGQANSPLHF.

The CDR3 region is CASSQRVGGGTQETQYF. CDR3 DNA sequence: TGTGCCAGCAGCCAAAGGGTGGGCGGGGGGACGCAAGAGACCCAGTACTTC. The chain carries TRBV3-1 and TRBJ2-5, with TRBD2 identical over 8 bases. This CDR3 has 17 amino acids. Trimming removed 2 bases from V and 2 bases from J; junction bases left unmatched: 10. Germline V gene sequence: CDR1 LGHDT, CDR2 YNNKEL (reference sequence).

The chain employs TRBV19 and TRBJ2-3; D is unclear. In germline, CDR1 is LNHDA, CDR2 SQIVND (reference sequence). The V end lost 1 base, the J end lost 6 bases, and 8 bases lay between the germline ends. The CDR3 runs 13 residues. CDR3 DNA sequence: TGTGCCAGTAGTATAGGGGGATTGGATACGCAGTATTTT. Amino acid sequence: CASSIGGLDTQYF.

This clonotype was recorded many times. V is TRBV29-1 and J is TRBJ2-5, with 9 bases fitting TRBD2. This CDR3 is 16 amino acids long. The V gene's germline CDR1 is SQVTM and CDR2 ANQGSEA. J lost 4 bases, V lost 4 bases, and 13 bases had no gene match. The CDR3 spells CSVVSHIGTSPETQYF. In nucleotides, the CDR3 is TGCAGCGTTGTATCCCATATCGGGACTAGCCCAGAGACCCAGTACTTC.

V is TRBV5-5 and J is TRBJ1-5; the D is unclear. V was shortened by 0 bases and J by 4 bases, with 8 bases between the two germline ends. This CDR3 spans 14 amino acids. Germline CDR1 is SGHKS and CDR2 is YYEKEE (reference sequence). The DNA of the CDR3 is TGTGCCAGCAGCTTGGACGGAACAAATCAGCCCCAGCATTTT. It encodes CASSLDGTNQPQHF.

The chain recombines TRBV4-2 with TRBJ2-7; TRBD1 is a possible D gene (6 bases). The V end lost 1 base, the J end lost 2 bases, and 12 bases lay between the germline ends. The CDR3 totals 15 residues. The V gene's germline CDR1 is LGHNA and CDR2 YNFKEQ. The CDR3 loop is CASSQGGRGAYEQYF. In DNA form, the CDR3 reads TGTGCCAGCAGCCAAGGGGGCAGGGGCGCCTACGAGCAGTACTTC.

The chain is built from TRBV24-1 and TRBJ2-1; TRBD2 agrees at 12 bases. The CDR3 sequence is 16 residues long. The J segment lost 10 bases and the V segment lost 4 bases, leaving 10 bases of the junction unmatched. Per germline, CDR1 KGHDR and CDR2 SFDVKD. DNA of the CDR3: TGTGCCACCAGTGACCCCTCACTAGCGGGAGGAGAAGAGCAGTTCTTC. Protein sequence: CATSDPSLAGGEEQFF.

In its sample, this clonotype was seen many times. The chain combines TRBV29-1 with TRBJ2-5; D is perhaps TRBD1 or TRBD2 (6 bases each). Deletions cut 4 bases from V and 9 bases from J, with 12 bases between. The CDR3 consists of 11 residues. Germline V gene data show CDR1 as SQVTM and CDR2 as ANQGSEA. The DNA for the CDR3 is TGCAGCGTTGGAGGGGGGATGGCCCAGTACTTC. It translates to CSVGGGMAQYF.